This TCR beta chain was captured by sequencing in a study of shared clonotypes between healthy human individuals. The overall study: Ranging from 18 to 49 in age, donors were two women and a few men.

Measured with immunoSEQ multiplex PCR; TCRdb has only the in-frame clones, and not every one. The repertoire consists of roughly 2,300,000 clones, with around 92% occurring once and the leading ten covering approximately 0.4%. General observations from the study: Naive subsets, compared against memory subsets, generally had larger estimated richness values.

The CDR3 sequence is 14 residues long. V gave up 6 bases and J gave up 3 bases; unmatched junction bases: 6. Looked up from germline, CDR1 is ENHRY and CDR2 is SYGVKD. Turning to this clone: The antigen remains unidentified.

The sequenced sample was naive CD4+ T cells from PBMCs. Subset described: CD45RA+ positively selected. The chain combines TRBV10-3 with TRBJ1-2, with TRBD1 matching 8 bases. This sequence originates from a man younger than 35 in good health. Some clones in this sample may be carry-over from other donors' samples. In DNA form, the CDR3 reads TGTGCCATCAGCGAAAACAGGGGGGACTATGGCTACACCTTC. Translated: CAISENRGDYGYTF.